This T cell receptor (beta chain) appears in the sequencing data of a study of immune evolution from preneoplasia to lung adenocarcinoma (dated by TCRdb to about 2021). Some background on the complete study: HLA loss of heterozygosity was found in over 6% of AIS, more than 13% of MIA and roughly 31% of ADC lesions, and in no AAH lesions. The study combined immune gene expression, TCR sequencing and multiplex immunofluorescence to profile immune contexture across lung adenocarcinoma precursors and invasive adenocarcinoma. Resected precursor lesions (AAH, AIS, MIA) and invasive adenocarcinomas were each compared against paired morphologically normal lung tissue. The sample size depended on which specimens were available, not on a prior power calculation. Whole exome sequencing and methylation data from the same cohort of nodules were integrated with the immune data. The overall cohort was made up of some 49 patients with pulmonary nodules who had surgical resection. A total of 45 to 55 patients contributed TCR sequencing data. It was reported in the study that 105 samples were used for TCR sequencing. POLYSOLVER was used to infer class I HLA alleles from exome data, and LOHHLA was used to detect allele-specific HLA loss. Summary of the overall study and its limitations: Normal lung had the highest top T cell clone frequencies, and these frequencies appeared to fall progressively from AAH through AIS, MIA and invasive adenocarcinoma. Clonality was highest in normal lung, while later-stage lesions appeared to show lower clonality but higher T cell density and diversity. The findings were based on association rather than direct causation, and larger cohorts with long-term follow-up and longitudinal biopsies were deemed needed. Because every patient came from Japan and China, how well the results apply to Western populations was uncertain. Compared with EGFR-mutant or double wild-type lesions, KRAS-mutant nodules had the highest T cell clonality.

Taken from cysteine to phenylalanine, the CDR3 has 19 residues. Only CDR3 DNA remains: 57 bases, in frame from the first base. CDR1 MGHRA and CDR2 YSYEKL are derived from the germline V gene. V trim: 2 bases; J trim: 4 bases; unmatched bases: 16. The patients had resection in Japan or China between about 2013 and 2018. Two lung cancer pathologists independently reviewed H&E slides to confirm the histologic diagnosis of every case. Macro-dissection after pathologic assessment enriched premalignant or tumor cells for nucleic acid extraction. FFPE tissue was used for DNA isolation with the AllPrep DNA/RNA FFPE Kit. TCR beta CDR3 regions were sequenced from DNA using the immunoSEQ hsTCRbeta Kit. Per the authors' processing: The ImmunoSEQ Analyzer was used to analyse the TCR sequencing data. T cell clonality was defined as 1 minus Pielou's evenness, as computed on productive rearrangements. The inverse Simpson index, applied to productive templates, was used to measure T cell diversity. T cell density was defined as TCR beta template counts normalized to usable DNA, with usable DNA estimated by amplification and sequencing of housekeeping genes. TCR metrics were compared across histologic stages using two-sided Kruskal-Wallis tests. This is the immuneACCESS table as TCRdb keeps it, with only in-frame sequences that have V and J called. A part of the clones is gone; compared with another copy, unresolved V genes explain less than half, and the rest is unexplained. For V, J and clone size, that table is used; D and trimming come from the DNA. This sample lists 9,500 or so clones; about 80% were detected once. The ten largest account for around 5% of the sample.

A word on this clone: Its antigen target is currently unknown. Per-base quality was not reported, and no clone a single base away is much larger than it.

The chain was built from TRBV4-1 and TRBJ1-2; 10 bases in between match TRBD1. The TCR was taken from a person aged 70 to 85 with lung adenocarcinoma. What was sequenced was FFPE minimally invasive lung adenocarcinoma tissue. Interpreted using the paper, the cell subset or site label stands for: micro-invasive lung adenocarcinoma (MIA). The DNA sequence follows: TGCGCCAGCAGCCAACCTCTCTGGGACAGGGGACGCGTTAGCTATGGCTACACCTTC. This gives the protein CASSQPLWDRGRVSYGYTF.